Presented here are 2 T cell receptor beta chains from one specimen sequenced in a study of tumor-infiltrating lymphocytes in primary liver carcinoma. Co-extraction of both nucleic acids (RNA and DNA) used 20-30 mg of unsorted bulk tissue. A primer in the constant region served to generate TCR beta cDNA from 450 to 600 ng of total RNA. Slightly modified ARM-PCR with three nested multiplex PCR rounds yielded TCR beta libraries. Rounds one and two of PCR, each of around 11 cycles, were primed with TRBV1-TRBV30 forward primers and a C-beta reverse primer. One entry per CDR3 protein results from TCRdb running MiXCR on the multiplex PCR reads. This sample has around 37,000 distinct CDR3 sequences, with about 75% found just once. Specimen: tumor-adjacent normal liver tissue. Every receptor here comes from a middle-aged man with primary liver carcinoma and hepatitis B virus infection.

This clonotype was found many times. The chain carries TRBV11-2 and TRBJ2-7; 7 bases fit TRBD1. From germline, CDR1 is SGHAT and CDR2 FQNNGV. The V segment lost 2 bases and the J segment 1 base; nucleotides outside the gene matches: 2. The CDR3 runs 14 residues. The CDR3 DNA reads as TGTGCCAGCAGCTTAACAGGGGAATCCTACGAGCAGTACTTC. Amino acid sequence: CASSLTGESYEQYF.

The V gene is TRBV5-8, the J gene TRBJ2-6; unclear D gene. V lost 6 bases to trimming and J lost 11 bases, with 18 bases between them. Per the germline V gene, CDR1 is SGHTS and CDR2 is YDEGEE. CDR3 length: 14 amino acids. The CDR3 reads CASIFKGFMDVLTF. Here the CDR3 DNA reads TGTGCCAGCATCTTTAAGGGTTTTATGGACGTCCTGACTTTC. Filled out from reference TRBV5-8 and TRBJ2-6, the complete variable domain reads EAGVTQSPTHLIKTRGQQATLRCSPISGHTSVYWYQQALGLGLQFLLWYDEGEERNRGNFPPRFSGRQFPNYSSELNVNALELEDSALYLCASIFKGFMDVLTFGAGSRLTVL.